The 28 T cell receptor beta chains below come from one sample, sequenced in a study of vaccination and CD4 T cells after COVID-19. The treatment here: roughly ten-day PBMC culture with coronavirus spike peptide pools or control peptides (ViraFEST assay). Their antigens are not known. At the Johns Hopkins FTIC core, DNA taken from cultured CD4+ T cells was sequenced by way of the Oncomine TCR Beta short-read assay. TCRdb ran MiXCR on the PCR reads and lists one entry per CDR3 protein. The profile shows more than 3,500 distinct CDR3 sequences, about a sixth of them singletons. Sequencing input: CD4+ T cells from blood, cultured in vitro. These receptors came from a human donor who had recovered from COVID-19.

The chain has TRBV29-1 and TRBJ2-1; 10 nucleotides align to TRBD2. Germline-derived CDR1 and CDR2 are SQVTM and ANQGSEA. The CDR3 sequence is 13 residues long. The V segment lost 6 bases and the J segment 2 bases; nucleotides outside the gene matches: 1. The CDR3 here is CSVTSGAYNEQFF. Here the CDR3 DNA reads TGCAGCGTAACTAGCGGGGCCTACAATGAGCAGTTCTTC.

This rearrangement joins TRBV11-2 to TRBJ2-3; tentative D call: TRBD2 (6 bases). CDR3 length equals 15 residues. V was shortened by 4 bases and J by 5 bases, with 16 bases between the two germline ends. In germline, CDR1 is SGHAT, CDR2 FQNNGV. CDR3 sequence (DNA): TGTGCCAGCAGCTCACTAGCTGGAGGTCGAGATACGCAGTATTTT. As protein: CASSSLAGGRDTQYF.

The chain's CDR3 is CAFRQGGKWIQYF. In DNA form, the CDR3 reads TGTGCCTTCCGACAGGGCGGTAAATGGATTCAGTACTTC. This chain connects TRBV30 to TRBJ2-4; 7 positions match TRBD1. Germline V gene data show CDR1 as GTSNPN and CDR2 as SVGIG (reference sequence). V was clipped by 7 bases and J by 10 bases; unmatched bases: 13. The CDR3 runs 13 residues.

By share, this clonotype ranks as medium-sized. CDR3 sequence (DNA): TGTGCCAGCAGTGAAGATCAGGCGGCGAATCAGCCCCAGCATTTT. Amino acids: CASSEDQAANQPQHF. The gene calls are TRBV2 and TRBJ1-5; D gene ambiguous. Trimming stripped 1 base from V and 4 bases from J, with 11 bases between. The CDR3 is 15 residues long. The germline V gene encodes CDR1 SNHLY and CDR2 FYNNEI.

The V call is TRBV6-1, the J call TRBJ2-3; perhaps TRBD1 as D (5 bases). CDR3 length equals 13 residues. Trimming cost V 8 bases and J 4 bases, with 13 bases left between them. In germline, CDR1 is MNHNS, CDR2 SASEGT. The CDR3 coding sequence is TGTGCCAGCTCTCTGGCCAGGGCAGATACGCAGTATTTT. Its protein product is CASSLARADTQYF.

Details on this clonotype: Possible read error: a much larger clone is one base away. CDR3 sequence reads: CTSSLDRPGNTIYF. The CDR3 DNA sequence: TGTACCAGCAGCTTAGACAGGCCGGGAAACACCATATATTTT. The chain links TRBV11-2 to TRBJ1-3, with a weak D call TRBD1 (6 bases). Germline values: CDR1 SGHAT, CDR2 FQNNGV. The CDR3 length is 14 residues.

The chain has TRBV7-2 and TRBJ2-5; 9 bases map to TRBD1. There are 16 residues in the CDR3. Germline CDR1 reads SGHTA; CDR2 reads FQGNSA. The J segment lost 4 bases and the V segment lost 8 bases, leaving 14 bases of the junction unmatched. CDR3 protein: CASLSQGQGNGETQYF. CDR3 bases: TGTGCCAGCTTATCGCAGGGACAGGGAAACGGAGAGACCCAGTACTTC.

This clonotype was counted between two and nine times. The chain joins TRBV2 to TRBJ2-1, with D tentatively TRBD1 (6 bases). CDR3 length equals 13 residues. CDR1 is SNHLY, CDR2 FYNNEI, per germline. Trimming pared 6 bases from V and 3 bases from J, leaving 9 bases between. CDR3 in DNA: TGTGCCAGCAGACAGGGCGGCTACAATGAGCAGTTCTTC. Its protein product is CASRQGGYNEQFF.

This clonotype was picked up a small number of times. V and J are TRBV2 and TRBJ1-2; 11 bases line up with TRBD1. The CDR3 sequence is 16 residues long. Germline values: CDR1 SNHLY, CDR2 FYNNEI. The trim removed 6 bases at V and 4 bases at J, leaving 10 bases unmatched. The CDR3 region is CASSIAGTGGSYGYTF. CDR3 nucleotides: TGTGCCAGCAGCATAGCCGGGACAGGGGGTAGCTATGGCTACACCTTC.

The chain combines TRBV21-1 with TRBJ2-7; TRBD1, the table's D call, was not compared with the DNA. TRBV21-1 is a documented pseudogene. This CDR3 is built from 21 residues. The CDR3 region is CASSGSPQVLAIGGWVGEQYF. The CDR3 nucleotides are TGTGCCAGCAGCGGGTCCCCGCAGGTATTGGCCATCGGGGGTTGGGTGGGGGAGCAGTACTTC.

The rearrangement joins TRBV5-6 to TRBJ1-4; D unclear. V lost 0 bases and J 9 bases, leaving 9 bases between the germline ends. Per germline, CDR1 SGHDT and CDR2 YYEEEE. The CDR3 sequence is 13 residues long. DNA of the CDR3: TGTGCCAGCAGCTTGGCTGAGGTTAAAAAACTGTTTTTT. This codes for CASSLAEVKKLFF.

This chain connects TRBV12-3 or TRBV12-4 to TRBJ1-5; 7 positions agree with TRBD1. The CDR3 is made up of 16 amino acids. The V gene end was trimmed by 4 bases and the J gene end by 6 bases; junction bases not matched to a gene: 12. CDR3 bases: TGTGCCAGCAGTTCCTTACAGGGGAGAGTGGGTCAGCCCCAGCATTTT. Translated, it gives CASSSLQGRVGQPQHF.

By share of the sample, this clonotype is medium-sized. The rearrangement uses TRBV11-3 and TRBJ1-1; no clear D gene. Looked up from germline, CDR1 is SGHNT and CDR2 is YENEEA. Trimming took off 0 bases at V and 4 bases at J, with 6 bases between the two ends. The CDR3 totals 13 residues. This chain's CDR3 is CASSLEQSTEAFF. The CDR3 DNA is TGTGCCAGCAGCTTAGAACAGTCCACTGAAGCTTTCTTT. The full variable domain, with the rest looked up from reference TRBV11-3 and TRBJ1-1, is EAGVVQSPRYKIIEKKQPVAFWCNPISGHNTLYWYLQNLGQGPELLIRYENEEAVDDSQLPKDRFSAERLKGVDSTLKIQPAELGDSAVYLCASSLEQSTEAFFGQGTRLTVV.

The genes are TRBV5-4 and TRBJ2-7, with 14 bases aligning to TRBD2. Looked up from germline, CDR1 is SGHNT and CDR2 is YYREEE (reference sequence). The CDR3 runs 18 residues. The ends lost 6 bases at V and 0 bases at J; junction bases unmatched: 11. The CDR3 DNA follows: TGTGCCAGCACCCCAACCGGGACTAGCGGGGGCCGCTCCTACGAGCAGTACTTC. It yields the protein CASTPTGTSGGRSYEQYF.

The V gene is TRBV27, the J gene TRBJ2-5, with no clear D. Trimming removed 5 bases at V and 0 bases at J, with 19 bases between. The CDR3 extends over 17 amino acids. Germline-derived CDR1 and CDR2 are MNHEY and SMNVEV (reference sequence). CDR3 residues: CASSPIRLERDQETQYF. DNA of the CDR3: TGTGCCAGCAGTCCAATCCGGCTTGAGCGCGACCAAGAGACCCAGTACTTC.

The J gene is TRBJ2-1, the V gene TRBV12-3 or TRBV12-4, with D perhaps matching TRBD2 (6 bases). Trimming shortened V by 6 bases and J by 3 bases, and 18 bases separated the two germline ends. The CDR3 loop spans 16 amino acids. Written as DNA, the CDR3 is TGTGCCAGCAGGTCATCATGGGACGGGGGCTACAATGAGCAGTTCTTC. The encoded protein is CASRSSWDGGYNEQFF.

This clonotype counts as medium-sized (0.01 to 0.1%). The V gene is TRBV6-1, the J gene TRBJ2-7; D not resolved. Germline V CDR1 and CDR2: MNHNS, SASEGT. The CDR3 totals 11 residues. V was pared by 1 base and J by 6 bases, with 4 bases between. The CDR3 reads CASSEVGEQYF. The CDR3 DNA is TGTGCCAGCAGTGAAGTGGGCGAGCAGTACTTC.

The chain links TRBV20-1 to TRBJ1-1; TRBD1 is a possible D gene (5 bases). Germline CDR1 DFQATT, CDR2 SNEGSKA (reference sequence). This CDR3 has 14 amino acids. V lost 4 bases and J lost 0, with 12 bases in between. The CDR3 sequence: CSANPTVLNTEAFF. CDR3 DNA sequence: TGCAGTGCTAATCCGACAGTGCTGAACACTGAAGCTTTCTTT.

With regard to this clonotype: The final CDR3 position lacks the conserved phenylalanine or tryptophan, pointing to a likely read error. This chain's CDR3 is CASTDRYTEAFL. The DNA of the CDR3 is TGTGCCAGCACGGACAGGTACACTGAAGCTTTCTTG. The rearrangement joins TRBV12-3 or TRBV12-4 to TRBJ1-1; 7 bases align to TRBD1. The J segment lost 3 bases and the V segment lost 7 bases, leaving 2 bases of the junction unmatched. CDR3 size: 12 residues.

The chain recombines TRBV5-6 with TRBJ1-4; TRBD1 agrees at 9 bases. CDR1 SGHDT and CDR2 YYEEEE come from the germline V gene. The CDR3 is 14 residues long. The V and J ends lost 2 bases and 8 bases, in that order; junction bases with no gene match: 4. In DNA form, the CDR3 reads TGTGCCAGCAGCTTCGGGACAGGGAACGAAAAACTGTTTTTT. Its translation: CASSFGTGNEKLFF.

The rearrangement links TRBV5-4 to TRBJ2-1; unclear D gene. Germline CDR1 and CDR2: SGHNT and YYREEE (reference sequence). The CDR3 is 14 residues long. Trimming shortened V by 4 bases and J by 0 bases, and 8 bases separated the two germline ends. The CDR3: CASSPMGSYNEQFF. The DNA for the CDR3 is TGTGCCAGCAGCCCTATGGGCTCCTACAATGAGCAGTTCTTC.

This clonotype has more than one count but fewer than ten. The chain is built from TRBV4-1 and TRBJ2-7, with TRBD2 matching over 7 bases. The V gene end was trimmed by 1 base and the J gene end by 2 bases; junction bases not matched to a gene: 5. Germline assignment: CDR1 MGHRA and CDR2 YSYEKL. This CDR3 comprises 15 residues. Written as DNA, the CDR3 is TGCGCCAGCAGCCAAGCCGGGACTACTACCTACGAGCAGTACTTC. Translated: CASSQAGTTTYEQYF.

V usage is TRBV5-6 and J usage is TRBJ1-2; D is unresolved. CDR3 size: 13 residues. The germline gives CDR1 SGHDT, CDR2 YYEEEE. Trimming pared 0 bases from V and 7 bases from J, leaving 10 bases between. Here the CDR3 reads CASSLAKRRGYTF. The CDR3 nucleotides read TGTGCCAGCAGCTTGGCGAAGAGGCGTGGCTACACCTTC.

This clonotype is medium-sized (0.01 to 0.1%). The J gene is TRBJ2-5, the V gene TRBV6-1, with TRBD2 identical over 7 bases. Germline values: CDR1 MNHNS, CDR2 SASEGT. There are 14 residues in the CDR3. The trim removed 4 bases at V and 5 bases at J, leaving 7 bases unmatched. CDR3 nucleotide sequence: TGTGCCAGCAGTGTAGACGGGGGGAGGGAGACCCAGTACTTC. Amino acid sequence: CASSVDGGRETQYF.

By share, this clonotype ranks as medium-sized (0.01 to 0.1%). J is TRBJ1-6 and V is TRBV12-3 or TRBV12-4, with 7 bases identical to TRBD1. CDR3 length: 14 amino acids. V was pared by 5 bases and J by 8 bases, with 6 bases of the junction left unmatched. The CDR3, as DNA: TGTGCCAGCAGTGCGGGACAGAAAGATTCACCCCTCCACTTT. It translates to CASSAGQKDSPLHF.

This clonotype was detected only a few times. This chain's CDR3 is CASRQGGNQPQHF. In DNA form, the CDR3 reads TGTGCCAGTAGACAGGGGGGGAATCAGCCCCAGCATTTT. The gene calls are TRBV19 and TRBJ1-5; the match to TRBD1 covers 8 bases. The CDR3 consists of 13 residues. From germline, CDR1 is LNHDA and CDR2 SQIVND (reference sequence). The junction had 2 bases not matched to a gene; V was cut back by 6 bases and J by 4 bases.

There are a few counts of this clonotype. A junction boundary mismatches the germline segment, possibly from a read error. This chain joins TRBV20-1 and TRBJ2-4, with 9 bases matching TRBD1. This CDR3 spans 13 amino acids. Germline V CDR1 and CDR2: DFQATT, SNEGSKA (reference sequence). CDR3 coding DNA: TGCAGTGCTAGCCCGTCCTCCGGGACAGGGAGGGACTTC. Its translation: CSASPSSGTGRDF.

This clonotype occurred a few times. The rearrangement links TRBV6-1 to TRBJ1-1; TRBD1 aligns across 9 bases. This CDR3 contains 15 residues. Germline values: CDR1 MNHNS, CDR2 SASEGT. With V trimmed by 5 bases and J by 0 bases, 4 bases remained unmatched. The CDR3 nucleotides read TGTGCCAGCAGTCCCGGGACAGGGATGAACACTGAAGCTTTCTTT. It translates to CASSPGTGMNTEAFF.